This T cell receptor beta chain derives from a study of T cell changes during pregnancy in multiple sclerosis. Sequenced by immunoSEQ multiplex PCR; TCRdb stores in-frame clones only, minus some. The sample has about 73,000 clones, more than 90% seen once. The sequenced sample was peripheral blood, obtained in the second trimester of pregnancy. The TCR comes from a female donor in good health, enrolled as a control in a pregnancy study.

The DNA for the CDR3 is TGTGCCAGCAGTGACAGCGGGGGGGCCACAGATACGCAGTATTTT. Translation gives CASSDSGGATDTQYF. The chain links TRBV6-4 to TRBJ2-3; TRBD2 matches 10 bases. Germline V gene lookup returns CDR1 MRHNA and CDR2 SNTAGT. The CDR3 length is 15 residues. The trim removed 2 bases at V and 2 bases at J, leaving 1 base unmatched.